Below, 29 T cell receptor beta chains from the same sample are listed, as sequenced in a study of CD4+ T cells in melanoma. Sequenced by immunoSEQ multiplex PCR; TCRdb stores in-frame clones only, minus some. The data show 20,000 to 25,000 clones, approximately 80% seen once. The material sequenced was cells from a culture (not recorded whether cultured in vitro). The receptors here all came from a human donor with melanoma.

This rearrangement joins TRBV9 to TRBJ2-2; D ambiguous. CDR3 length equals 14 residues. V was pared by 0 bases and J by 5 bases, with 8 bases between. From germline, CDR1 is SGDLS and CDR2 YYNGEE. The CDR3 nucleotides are TGTGCCAGCAGCGTAGCTAGTCTAACCGGGGAGCTGTTTTTT. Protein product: CASSVASLTGELFF. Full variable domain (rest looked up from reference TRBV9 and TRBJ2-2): DSGVTQTPKHLITATGQRVTLRCSPRSGDLSVYWYQQSLDQGLQFLIQYYNGEERAKGNILERFSAQQFPDLHSELNLSSLELGDSALYFCASSVASLTGELFFGEGSRLTVL.

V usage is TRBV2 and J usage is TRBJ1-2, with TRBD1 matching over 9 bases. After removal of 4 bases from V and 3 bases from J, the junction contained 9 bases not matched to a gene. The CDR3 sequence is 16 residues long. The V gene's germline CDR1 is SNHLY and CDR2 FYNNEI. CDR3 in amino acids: CASSGTRQGGDYGYTF. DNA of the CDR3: TGTGCCAGCAGTGGGACAAGACAGGGGGGTGACTATGGCTACACCTTC.

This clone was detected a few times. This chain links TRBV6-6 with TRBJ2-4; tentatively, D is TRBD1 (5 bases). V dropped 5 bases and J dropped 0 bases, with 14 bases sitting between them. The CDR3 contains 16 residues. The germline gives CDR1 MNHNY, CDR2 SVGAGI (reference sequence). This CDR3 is CASSGDSALAKNIQYF. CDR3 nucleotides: TGTGCCAGCAGTGGAGACAGCGCACTAGCCAAAAACATTCAGTACTTC.

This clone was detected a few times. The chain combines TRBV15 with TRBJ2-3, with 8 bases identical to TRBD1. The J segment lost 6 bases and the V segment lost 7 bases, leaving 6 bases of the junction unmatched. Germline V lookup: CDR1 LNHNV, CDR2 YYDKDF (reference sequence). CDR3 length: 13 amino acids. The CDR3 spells CATTYRGFDTQYF. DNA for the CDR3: TGTGCCACCACTTACAGGGGGTTTGATACGCAGTATTTT.

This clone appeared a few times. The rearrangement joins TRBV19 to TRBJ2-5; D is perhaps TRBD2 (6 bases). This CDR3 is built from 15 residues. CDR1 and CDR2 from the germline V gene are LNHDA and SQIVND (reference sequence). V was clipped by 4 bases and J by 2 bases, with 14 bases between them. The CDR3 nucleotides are TGTGCCAGTAGTACGCTCGGGAGCGGTCAAGAGACCCAGTACTTC. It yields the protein CASSTLGSGQETQYF.

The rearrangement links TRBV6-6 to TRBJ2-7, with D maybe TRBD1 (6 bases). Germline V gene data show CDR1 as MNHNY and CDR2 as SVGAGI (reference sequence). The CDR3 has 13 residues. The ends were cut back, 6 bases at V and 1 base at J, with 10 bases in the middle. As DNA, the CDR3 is TGTGCCAGCAGGGAAGGGGGTTCCTACGAGCAGTACTTC. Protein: CASREGGSYEQYF.

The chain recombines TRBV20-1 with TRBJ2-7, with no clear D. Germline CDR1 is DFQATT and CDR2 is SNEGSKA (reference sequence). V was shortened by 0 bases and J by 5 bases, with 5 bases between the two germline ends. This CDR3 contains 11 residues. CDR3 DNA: TGCAGTGCTAGAGATTGGAACGAGCAGTACTTC. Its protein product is CSARDWNEQYF.

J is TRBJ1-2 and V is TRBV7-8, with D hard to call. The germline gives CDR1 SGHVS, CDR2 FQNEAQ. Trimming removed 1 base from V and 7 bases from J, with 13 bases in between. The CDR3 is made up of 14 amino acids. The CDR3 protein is CASSLDHSPSGYTF. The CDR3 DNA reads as TGTGCCAGCAGCTTAGACCATTCCCCCTCTGGCTACACCTTC. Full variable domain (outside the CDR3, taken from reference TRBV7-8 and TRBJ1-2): GAGVSQSPRYKVAKRGQDVALRCDPISGHVSLFWYQQALGQGPEFLTYFQNEAQLDKSGLPSDRFFAERPEGSVSTLKIQRTQQEDSAVYLCASSLDHSPSGYTFGSGTRLTVV.

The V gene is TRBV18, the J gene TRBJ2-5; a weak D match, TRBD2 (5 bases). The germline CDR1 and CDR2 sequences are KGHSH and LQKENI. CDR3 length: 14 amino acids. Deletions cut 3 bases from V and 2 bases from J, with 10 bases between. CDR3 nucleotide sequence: TGTGCCAGCTCACCCACGGGAAGGCAAGAGACCCAGTACTTC. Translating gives CASSPTGRQETQYF.

The CDR3 DNA sequence: TGTGCCAGCAGCTTGCCCCGAACTAGCACAGATACGCAGTATTTT. It translates to CASSLPRTSTDTQYF. This chain connects TRBV5-6 to TRBJ2-3; D not resolved. Germline CDR1 reads SGHDT; CDR2 reads YYEEEE. CDR3 length equals 15 residues. V was pared by 1 base and J by 0 bases, with 9 bases between.

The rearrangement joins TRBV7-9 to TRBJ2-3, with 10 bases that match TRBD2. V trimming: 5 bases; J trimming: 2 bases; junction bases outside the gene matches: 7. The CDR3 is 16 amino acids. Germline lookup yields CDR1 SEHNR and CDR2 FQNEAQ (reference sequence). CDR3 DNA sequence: TGTGCCAGCAGCATCCAGCGGGGGGGATCCACAGATACGCAGTATTTT. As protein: CASSIQRGGSTDTQYF.

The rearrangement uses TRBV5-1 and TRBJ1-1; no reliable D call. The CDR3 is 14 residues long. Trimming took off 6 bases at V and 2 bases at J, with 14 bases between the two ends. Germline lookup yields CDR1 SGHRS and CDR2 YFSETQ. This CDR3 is CASIDTSGNTEAFF. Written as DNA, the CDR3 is TGCGCCAGCATTGACACTTCCGGAAACACTGAAGCTTTCTTT.

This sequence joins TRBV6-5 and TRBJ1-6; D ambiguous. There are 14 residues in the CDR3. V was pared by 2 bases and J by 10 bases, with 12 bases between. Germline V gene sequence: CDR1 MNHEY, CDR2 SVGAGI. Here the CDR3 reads CASSYDGSRSPLHF. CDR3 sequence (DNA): TGTGCCAGCAGTTACGATGGGAGTCGGTCACCCCTCCACTTT.

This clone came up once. Written as DNA, the CDR3 is TGTGCCAGCAGCCAACATGGGACAGACTACAATGAGCAGTTCTTC. Protein product: CASSQHGTDYNEQFF. V gene TRBV6-6 combines with J gene TRBJ2-1; 7 bases map to TRBD1. From germline, CDR1 is MNHNY and CDR2 SVGAGI (reference sequence). CDR3 size: 15 residues. V dropped 6 bases and J dropped 3; count of bases not matched to a gene: 8.

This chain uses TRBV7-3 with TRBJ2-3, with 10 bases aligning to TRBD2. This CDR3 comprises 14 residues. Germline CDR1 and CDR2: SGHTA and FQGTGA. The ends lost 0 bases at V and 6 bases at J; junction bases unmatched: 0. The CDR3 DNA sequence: TGTGCCAGCAGCTTAACAGCGGGGGGGGATACGCAGTATTTT. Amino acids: CASSLTAGGDTQYF.

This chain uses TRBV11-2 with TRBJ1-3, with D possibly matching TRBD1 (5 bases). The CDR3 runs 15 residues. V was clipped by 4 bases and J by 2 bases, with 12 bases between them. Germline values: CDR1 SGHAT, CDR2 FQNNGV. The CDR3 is CASSSGILAGNTIYF. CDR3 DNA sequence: TGTGCCAGCAGCTCAGGGATTCTCGCTGGAAACACCATATATTTT.

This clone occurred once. CDR3 in DNA: TGCGCCACCTCCGGGACTACGGTCTTGTATGAGCAGTTCTTC. It codes for CATSGTTVLYEQFF. The chain uses TRBV10-2 and TRBJ2-1, with 7 nucleotides matching TRBD2. The CDR3 runs to 14 residues. Unmatched junction bases numbered 14, after V lost 10 bases and J lost 8 bases. Germline V gene lookup returns CDR1 WSHSY and CDR2 SAAADI.

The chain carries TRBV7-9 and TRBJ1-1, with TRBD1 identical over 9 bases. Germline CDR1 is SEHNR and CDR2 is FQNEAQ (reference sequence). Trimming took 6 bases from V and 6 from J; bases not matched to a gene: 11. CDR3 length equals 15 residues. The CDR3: CASRDSGTGFPEAFF. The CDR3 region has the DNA TGTGCCAGCAGGGATTCCGGGACAGGGTTCCCTGAAGCTTTCTTT.

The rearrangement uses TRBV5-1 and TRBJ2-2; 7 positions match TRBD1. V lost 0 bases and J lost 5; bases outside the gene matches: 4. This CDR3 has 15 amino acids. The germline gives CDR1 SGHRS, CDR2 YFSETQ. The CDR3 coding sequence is TGCGCCAGCAGCTTGGGGGACAGAACTACCGGGGAGCTGTTTTTT. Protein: CASSLGDRTTGELFF. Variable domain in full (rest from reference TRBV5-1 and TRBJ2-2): KAGVTQTPRYLIKTRGQQVTLSCSPISGHRSVSWYQQTPGQGLQFLFEYFSETQRNKGNFPGRFSGRQFSNSRSEMNVSTLELGDSALYLCASSLGDRTTGELFFGEGSRLTVL.

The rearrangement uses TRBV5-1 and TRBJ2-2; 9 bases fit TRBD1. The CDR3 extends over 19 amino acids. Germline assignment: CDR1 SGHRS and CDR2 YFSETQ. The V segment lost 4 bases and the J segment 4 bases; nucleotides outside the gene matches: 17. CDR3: CASSPLPGQGKGTTGELFF. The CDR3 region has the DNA TGCGCCAGCAGCCCCCTCCCGGGACAGGGAAAGGGGACCACCGGGGAGCTGTTTTTT.

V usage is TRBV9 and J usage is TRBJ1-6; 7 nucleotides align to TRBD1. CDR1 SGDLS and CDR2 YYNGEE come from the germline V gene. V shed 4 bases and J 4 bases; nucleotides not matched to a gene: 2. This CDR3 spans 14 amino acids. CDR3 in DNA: TGTGCCAGCAGCCTGGGACAGTATAATTCACCCCTCCACTTT. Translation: CASSLGQYNSPLHF.

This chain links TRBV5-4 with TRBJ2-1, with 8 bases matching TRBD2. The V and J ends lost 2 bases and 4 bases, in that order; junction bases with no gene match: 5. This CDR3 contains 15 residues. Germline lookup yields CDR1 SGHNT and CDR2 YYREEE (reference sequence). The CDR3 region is CASSFGAGGYNEQFF. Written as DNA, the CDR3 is TGTGCCAGCAGCTTCGGGGCGGGGGGTTACAATGAGCAGTTCTTC.

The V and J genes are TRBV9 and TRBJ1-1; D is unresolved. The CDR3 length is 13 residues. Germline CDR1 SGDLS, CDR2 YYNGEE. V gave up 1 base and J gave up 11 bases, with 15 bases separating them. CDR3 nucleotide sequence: TGTGCCAGCAGCGTAAACCGCGAGGCGGCGGCTTTCTTT. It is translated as CASSVNREAAAFF.

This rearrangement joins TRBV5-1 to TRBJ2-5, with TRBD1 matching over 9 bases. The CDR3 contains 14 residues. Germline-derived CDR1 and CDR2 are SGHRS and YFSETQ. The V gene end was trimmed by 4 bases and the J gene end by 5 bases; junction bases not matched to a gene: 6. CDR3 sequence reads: CASSRSTGGETQYF. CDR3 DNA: TGCGCCAGCAGCCGGTCAACAGGGGGCGAGACCCAGTACTTC.

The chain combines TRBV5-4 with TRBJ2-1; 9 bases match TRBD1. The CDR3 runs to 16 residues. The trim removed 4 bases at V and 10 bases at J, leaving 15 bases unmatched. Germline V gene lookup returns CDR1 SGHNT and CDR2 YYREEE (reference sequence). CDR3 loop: CASSRPGQGILREQFF. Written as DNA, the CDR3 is TGTGCCAGCAGCCGTCCGGGACAGGGAATCCTAAGGGAGCAGTTCTTC.

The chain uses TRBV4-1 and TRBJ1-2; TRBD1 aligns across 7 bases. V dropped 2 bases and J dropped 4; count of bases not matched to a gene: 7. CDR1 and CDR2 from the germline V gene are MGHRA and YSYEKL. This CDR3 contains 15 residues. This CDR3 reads CASSQPYGQAYGYTF. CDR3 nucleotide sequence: TGCGCCAGCAGCCAACCCTATGGACAGGCCTATGGCTACACCTTC.

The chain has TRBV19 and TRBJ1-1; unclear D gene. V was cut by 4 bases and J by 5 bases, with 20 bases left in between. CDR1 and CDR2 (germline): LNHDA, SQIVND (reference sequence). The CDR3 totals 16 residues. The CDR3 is CASSSFSLREWTEAFF. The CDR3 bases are TGTGCCAGTAGTAGTTTCTCGCTAAGGGAATGGACTGAAGCTTTCTTT.

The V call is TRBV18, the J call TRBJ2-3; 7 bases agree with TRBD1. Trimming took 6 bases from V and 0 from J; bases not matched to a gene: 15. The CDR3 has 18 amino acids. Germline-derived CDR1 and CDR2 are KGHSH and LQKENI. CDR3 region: CASSHRRDRLTSTDTQYF. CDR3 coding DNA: TGTGCCAGCTCCCATCGAAGGGACAGACTGACTAGCACAGATACGCAGTATTTT.

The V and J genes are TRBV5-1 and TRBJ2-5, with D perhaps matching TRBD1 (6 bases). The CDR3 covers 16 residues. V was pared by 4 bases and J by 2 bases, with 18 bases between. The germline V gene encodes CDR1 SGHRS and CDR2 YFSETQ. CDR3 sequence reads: CASSKPDKGQQETQYF. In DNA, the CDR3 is TGCGCCAGCAGCAAGCCCGATAAGGGACAACAAGAGACCCAGTACTTC. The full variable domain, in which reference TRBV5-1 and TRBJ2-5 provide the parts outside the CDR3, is KAGVTQTPRYLIKTRGQQVTLSCSPISGHRSVSWYQQTPGQGLQFLFEYFSETQRNKGNFPGRFSGRQFSNSRSEMNVSTLELGDSALYLCASSKPDKGQQETQYFGPGTRLLVL.